These 3 T cell receptor beta chains share one sample of origin, sequenced in a study of blood T cells in healthy people across ages. A second PCR of 7 to 11 cycles used a sample-barcoded 5' primer and a J-beta primer mix. One entry per CDR3 protein results from TCRdb running MiXCR on the 5' RACE reads. Here the sample spans some 730,000 distinct CDR3 sequences, approximately 21% being singletons. Sequenced sample: blood. These receptors were taken from a man aged 65-85 years in good health.

This clonotype appeared a few times. The chain is built from TRBV12-3 or TRBV12-4 and TRBJ1-4; TRBD1 matches 9 bases. V shed 6 bases, J shed 8 bases, and the junction held 10 bases outside the gene matches. This CDR3 is built from 15 residues. In nucleotides, the CDR3 is TGTGCCAGCAGGACCGGACAGGGGCGGTTGGAAAAACTGTTTTTT. Translated: CASRTGQGRLEKLFF.

The chain is built from TRBV12-3 or TRBV12-4 and TRBJ2-5; no reliable D call. The V and J ends lost 0 bases and 2 bases respectively, with 13 bases between them. This CDR3 spans 16 amino acids. The CDR3 is CASSLAPGPGQETQYF. CDR3 DNA sequence: TGTGCCAGCAGTTTAGCACCAGGTCCCGGTCAAGAGACCCAGTACTTC.

The V gene is TRBV5-1, the J gene TRBJ2-3, with TRBD2 matching over 11 bases. The CDR3 sequence is 16 residues long. Germline assignment: CDR1 SGHRS and CDR2 YFSETQ. V was clipped by 0 bases and J by 2 bases; unmatched bases: 2. The DNA for the CDR3 is TGCGCCAGCAGCTTGGATAGCGGGGGGGTCACAGATACGCAGTATTTT. Residues: CASSLDSGGVTDTQYF.